A selection of T cell receptor beta chains follows, all from one sample in a study of shared clonotypes between healthy human individuals. Using immunoSEQ multiplex PCR, the repertoire was profiled, and TCRdb retains in-frame clones only, with some absent. The data show under 1,100,000 clones, approximately 78% seen once. The sample consisted of memory CD4+ T cells from PBMCs. The receptors derive from a young man in good health. Some clones in this sample may be carry-over from other donors' samples. CDR3s include the opening cysteine and the closing phenylalanine or tryptophan. D genes are given only for firm matches. For some rows the clone size is stated as once, few or many, or as a class when expanded; others skip it.

J: TRBJ2-2
D: -
V: TRBV6-5
size: -
DNA: TGTGCCAGCAGTTACGACCCGAGCTTAAACACCGGGGAGCTGTTTTTT
CDR3: CASSYDPSLNTGELFF

J: TRBJ2-5
D: -
V: TRBV20-1
size: -
DNA: TGCAGTGGATGGGACCAAGAGACCCAGTACTTC
CDR3: CSGWDQETQYF

J: TRBJ1-4
D: -
V: TRBV2
size: -
DNA: TGTGCCAGCATAGGAGGGCCAACTAATGAAAAACTGTTTTTT
CDR3: CASIGGPTNEKLFF

J: TRBJ1-2
D: -
V: TRBV6-5
size: -
DNA: TGTGCCAGCAGTTTATATACAGGTTCTAACTATGGCTACACCTTC
CDR3: CASSLYTGSNYGYTF

J: TRBJ2-2
D: -
V: TRBV9
size: many
DNA: TGTGCCAGCAGCGTGAATCAGGGTGACACCGGGGAGCTGTTTTTT
CDR3: CASSVNQGDTGELFF

J: TRBJ1-2
D: -
V: TRBV27
size: -
DNA: TGTGCCAGCAGCCCGCGGCGGGGCTATGGCTACACCTTC
CDR3: CASSPRRGYGYTF

J: TRBJ1-2
D: TRBD1
V: TRBV6-5
size: -
DNA: TGTGCCAGCAGTTACTCCTTGGGACAGGGGGTGCGCTACACCTTC
CDR3: CASSYSLGQGVRYTF

J: TRBJ2-7
D: -
V: TRBV27
size: -
DNA: TGTGCCAGCCGACTGGACTCGAACGTGGGCGAGCAGTACTTC
CDR3: CASRLDSNVGEQYF

J: TRBJ2-7
D: TRBD2
V: TRBV11-2
size: once
DNA: TGTGCCAGCAGCCCTTCTAGCGGGATCCGGGACGAGCAGTACTTC
CDR3: CASSPSSGIRDEQYF

J: TRBJ2-1
D: -
V: TRBV11-3
size: -
DNA: TGTGCCAGCAGCTCGGACTCGACTTACAATGAGCAGTTCTTC
CDR3: CASSSDSTYNEQFF

J: TRBJ2-3
D: TRBD2
V: TRBV11-2
size: -
DNA: TGTGCCAGCAGCTCGGGGACTAGCGGGGACACAGATACGCAGTATTTT
CDR3: CASSSGTSGDTDTQYF

J: TRBJ1-4
D: TRBD1
V: TRBV7-9
size: -
DNA: TGTGCCAGCAGCTCACAGACAGGGCGAGAAAAACTGTTTTTT
CDR3: CASSSQTGREKLFF

J: TRBJ2-6
D: -
V: TRBV5-1
size: -
DNA: TGCGCCAGCAGCGCGGATGGGGCTGGGGCCAACGTCCTGACTTTC
CDR3: CASSADGAGANVLTF

J: TRBJ2-5
D: -
V: TRBV9
size: -
DNA: TGTGCCAGCTCCCCGTCCCCCCAGGGCTACGAGACCCAGTACTTC
CDR3: CASSPSPQGYETQYF

J: TRBJ2-7
D: -
V: TRBV9
size: -
DNA: TGTGCCAGCAGCGTAGATTGGGGGACCGCCGAGCAGTACTTC
CDR3: CASSVDWGTAEQYF

J: TRBJ2-7
D: -
V: TRBV6-1
size: -
DNA: TGTGCCAGCAGTGAGGGGGTTAGCTACGAGCAGTACTTC
CDR3: CASSEGVSYEQYF

J: TRBJ2-5
D: TRBD1
V: TRBV4-1
size: -
DNA: TGCGCCAGCAGCCAGGGTCCGGGACAGGGGGACCAGACCCAGTACTTC
CDR3: CASSQGPGQGDQTQYF

J: TRBJ1-3
D: -
V: TRBV28
size: -
DNA: TGTGCCAGCAGGAGTACAGGCTCTGGAAACACCATATATTTT
CDR3: CASRSTGSGNTIYF

J: TRBJ2-7
D: -
V: TRBV7-2
size: -
DNA: TGTGCCAGCAGCTTCGAACGTTTGGGCGAGCAGTACTTC
CDR3: CASSFERLGEQYF

J: TRBJ2-3
D: -
V: TRBV6-5
size: -
DNA: TGTGCCAGCAGCCCTCCAGGAGATACGCAGTATTTT
CDR3: CASSPPGDTQYF

J: TRBJ2-1
D: TRBD2
V: TRBV10-3
size: -
DNA: TGTGCCACCTCCGGGACTAGCGTTAACAATGAGCAGTTCTTC
CDR3: CATSGTSVNNEQFF

J: TRBJ2-2
D: TRBD1
V: TRBV6-5
size: -
DNA: TGTGCCAGCAGGACGACAGGGTTCACCGGGGAGCTGTTTTTT
CDR3: CASRTTGFTGELFF

J: TRBJ2-6
D: TRBD2
V: TRBV11-2
size: -
DNA: TGTGCCAGCAGCTTACTCCGCGGGGGAACGGTTTCTGGGGCCAACGTCCTGACTTTC
CDR3: CASSLLRGGTVSGANVLTF

J: TRBJ2-3
D: -
V: TRBV7-3
size: once
DNA: TGTGCCAGCAGCTTAACAGCCTTAGATACGCAGTATTTT
CDR3: CASSLTALDTQYF

J: TRBJ1-4
D: -
V: TRBV5-1
size: -
DNA: TGCGCCAGCAGCTTGGGGGATGCTAATGAAAAACTGTTTTTT
CDR3: CASSLGDANEKLFF

J: TRBJ1-3
D: -
V: TRBV18
size: -
DNA: TGTGCCAGCTCACCATACGTCAACTCTGGAAACACCATATATTTT
CDR3: CASSPYVNSGNTIYF

J: TRBJ2-3
D: -
V: TRBV7-6
size: -
DNA: TGTGCCAGCAGCAGGGCCCTTCCCACAGATACGCAGTATTTT
CDR3: CASSRALPTDTQYF

J: TRBJ2-5
D: -
V: TRBV11-2
size: once
DNA: TGTGCCAGCAGCTTACCAGGGGACGAGACCCAGTACTTC
CDR3: CASSLPGDETQYF

J: TRBJ2-3
D: -
V: TRBV6-5
size: many
DNA: TGTGCCACCAGGGCGGGTGCAGGCACAGATACGCAGTATTTT
CDR3: CATRAGAGTDTQYF

J: TRBJ2-1
D: -
V: TRBV29-1
size: -
DNA: TGCAGCGGCGGACACTTAGGCTACAATGAGCAGTTCTTC
CDR3: CSGGHLGYNEQFF

J: TRBJ2-1
D: -
V: TRBV27
size: -
DNA: TGTGCCAGCAGTCTGGGGCCGGGTCAGAAAAATTACAATGAGCAGTTCTTC
CDR3: CASSLGPGQKNYNEQFF

J: TRBJ1-5
D: TRBD1
V: TRBV4-1
size: -
DNA: TGCGCCAGCAGCCTAAACCCGGGCAGGGGGCTGGGTCAGCCCCAGCATTTT
CDR3: CASSLNPGRGLGQPQHF

J: TRBJ2-5
D: -
V: TRBV7-8
size: -
DNA: TGTGCCAGCAGCAAAATTCTGGGGCAATCGGAGACCCAGTACTTC
CDR3: CASSKILGQSETQYF

J: TRBJ1-1
D: -
V: TRBV6-5
size: -
DNA: TGTGCCAGCAGTTACTCCGCAAGGGCCCCAAATGAAGCTTTCTTT
CDR3: CASSYSARAPNEAFF

J: TRBJ1-5
D: -
V: TRBV6-1
size: -
DNA: TGTGCCAGCAGTGAAATGGCAACGGCACTCAATCAGCCCCAGCATTTT
CDR3: CASSEMATALNQPQHF

J: TRBJ1-1
D: -
V: TRBV11-2
size: -
DNA: TGTGCCAGCAGCTTAAAACTGAACCAGAACACTGAAGCTTTCTTT
CDR3: CASSLKLNQNTEAFF

J: TRBJ1-5
D: -
V: TRBV9
size: -
DNA: TGTGCCAGCAGCGTACTTTCAGGGAGCAATCAGCCCCAGCATTTT
CDR3: CASSVLSGSNQPQHF

J: TRBJ2-5
D: -
V: TRBV6-6
size: -
DNA: TGTGCCAGCAGTTACGAGGGCGGGGCCCCCCCCAGGACCCAGTACTTC
CDR3: CASSYEGGAPPRTQYF

J: TRBJ2-7
D: -
V: TRBV6-5
size: -
DNA: TGTGCCAGCAGTTACGATCGGCAGGGCCCCTACGAGCAGTACTTC
CDR3: CASSYDRQGPYEQYF

J: TRBJ1-3
D: -
V: TRBV5-1
size: -
DNA: TGCGCCAGCAGCTTGGACTTTGGCGGCAGGGCGAACACCATATATTTT
CDR3: CASSLDFGGRANTIYF

J: TRBJ2-2
D: -
V: TRBV4-3
size: -
DNA: TGCGCCAGCAGCCCGACATCGGGCGTGAACACCGGGGAGCTGTTTTTT
CDR3: CASSPTSGVNTGELFF

J: TRBJ1-2
D: TRBD1
V: TRBV30
size: -
DNA: TGTGCCTGGAGTAGGGGACAGGCCCGATATGGCTACACCTTC
CDR3: CAWSRGQARYGYTF

J: TRBJ2-6
D: TRBD1
V: TRBV14
size: -
DNA: TGTGCCAGCAGCCAAGATCAGGGGGCTCCCTCTGGGGCCAACGTCCTGACTTTC
CDR3: CASSQDQGAPSGANVLTF

J: TRBJ1-2
D: -
V: TRBV7-9
size: few
DNA: TGTGCCAGCACCCTTATGAATTACTATGGCTACACCTTC
CDR3: CASTLMNYYGYTF

J: TRBJ2-3
D: -
V: TRBV2
size: -
DNA: TGTGCCAGCACCCTCGGACTCTACCCAGGGGATACGCAGTATTTT
CDR3: CASTLGLYPGDTQYF

J: TRBJ2-6
D: -
V: TRBV7-9
size: once
DNA: TGTGCCAGCAGCCCACTGCGATCCGGGGCCAACGTCCTGACTTTC
CDR3: CASSPLRSGANVLTF

J: TRBJ2-2
D: -
V: TRBV7-3
size: -
DNA: TGTGCCAGCAGCTTGGGAGTGACGAACACCGGGGAGCTGTTTTTT
CDR3: CASSLGVTNTGELFF

J: TRBJ2-1
D: -
V: TRBV5-1
size: -
DNA: TGCGCCAGCAGCTTGGCCGAGGGTGAGCAGTTCTTC
CDR3: CASSLAEGEQFF

J: TRBJ1-4
D: -
V: TRBV20-1
size: -
DNA: TGCAGTGCTAGAACGGGTACCCTCTTTCCTTTT
CDR3: CSARTGTLFPF

J: TRBJ2-3
D: TRBD2
V: TRBV29-1
size: few
DNA: TGCAGCGTATTAAAAGCGGGACTAGGGGAAGATACGCAGTATTTT
CDR3: CSVLKAGLGEDTQYF

J: TRBJ2-2
D: -
V: TRBV4-3
size: -
DNA: TGCGCCAGCAGCCAAGTAATTAACACCGGGGAGCTGTTTTTT
CDR3: CASSQVINTGELFF

J: TRBJ1-5
D: -
V: TRBV7-2
size: -
DNA: TGTGCCAGCAGCTTGACTGTGGGACACTATAGCAATCAGCCCCAGCATTTT
CDR3: CASSLTVGHYSNQPQHF

J: TRBJ2-7
D: -
V: TRBV7-2
size: -
DNA: TGTGCCAGCAGCTTAATCCCGGGGGCCGCCTACGAGCAGTACTTC
CDR3: CASSLIPGAAYEQYF

J: TRBJ2-7
D: -
V: TRBV14
size: -
DNA: TGTGCCAGCAGCCAAATGCAAGGCGCCTACGAGCAGTACTTC
CDR3: CASSQMQGAYEQYF

J: TRBJ2-7
D: -
V: TRBV28
size: -
DNA: TGTGCCAGCAGCACCCTTAGGGCCTTTTCCTACGAGCAGTACTTC
CDR3: CASSTLRAFSYEQYF

J: TRBJ1-1
D: -
V: TRBV5-1
size: -
DNA: TGCGCCAGCAGCTTGGATGCCGGGCGCCTAAACACTGAAGCTTTCTTT
CDR3: CASSLDAGRLNTEAFF

J: TRBJ1-3
D: -
V: TRBV4-1
size: -
DNA: TGCGCCAGCAGCCGGCAACAGGGCCCTGGAAACACCATATATTTT
CDR3: CASSRQQGPGNTIYF

J: TRBJ2-3
D: TRBD2
V: TRBV9
size: -
DNA: TGTGCCAGCAGCGTAGTAGCGGGGAGCACAGATACGCAGTATTTT
CDR3: CASSVVAGSTDTQYF

J: TRBJ1-5
D: -
V: TRBV15
size: -
DNA: TGTGCCACCAACGTTGATAGCAATCAGCCCCAGCATTTT
CDR3: CATNVDSNQPQHF